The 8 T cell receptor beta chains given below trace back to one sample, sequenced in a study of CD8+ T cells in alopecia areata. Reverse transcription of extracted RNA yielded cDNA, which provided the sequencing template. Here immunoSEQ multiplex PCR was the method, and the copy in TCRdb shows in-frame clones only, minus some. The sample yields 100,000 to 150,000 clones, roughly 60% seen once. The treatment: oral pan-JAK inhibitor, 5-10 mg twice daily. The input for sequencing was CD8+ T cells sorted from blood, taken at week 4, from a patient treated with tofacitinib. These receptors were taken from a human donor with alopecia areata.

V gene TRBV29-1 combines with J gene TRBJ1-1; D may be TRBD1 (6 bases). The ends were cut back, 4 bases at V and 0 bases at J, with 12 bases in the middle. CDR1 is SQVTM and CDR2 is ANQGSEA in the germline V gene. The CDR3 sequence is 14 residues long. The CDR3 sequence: CSVVLGQLNTEAFF. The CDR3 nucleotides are TGCAGCGTTGTGTTAGGACAGCTGAACACTGAAGCTTTCTTT.

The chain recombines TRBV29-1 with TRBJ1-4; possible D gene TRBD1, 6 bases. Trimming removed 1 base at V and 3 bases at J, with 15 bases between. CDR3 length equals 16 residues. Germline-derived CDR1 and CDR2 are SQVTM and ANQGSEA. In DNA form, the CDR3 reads TGCAGCGTTGAAGGCCAGCCAGGGGTTCCTAATGAAAAACTGTTTTTT. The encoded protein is CSVEGQPGVPNEKLFF. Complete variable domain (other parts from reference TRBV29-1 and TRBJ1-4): SAVISQKPSRDICQRGTSLTIQCQVDSQVTMMFWYRQQPGQSLTLIATANQGSEATYESGFVIDKFPISRPNLTFSTLTVSNMSPEDSSIYLCSVEGQPGVPNEKLFFGSGTQLSVL.

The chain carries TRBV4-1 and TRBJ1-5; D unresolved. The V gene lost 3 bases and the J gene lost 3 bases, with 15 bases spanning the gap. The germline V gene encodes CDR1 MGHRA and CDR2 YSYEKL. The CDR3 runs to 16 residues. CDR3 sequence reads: CASSQVSERTNQPQHF. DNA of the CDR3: TGCGCCAGCAGCCAGGTATCCGAACGGACCAATCAGCCCCAGCATTTT.

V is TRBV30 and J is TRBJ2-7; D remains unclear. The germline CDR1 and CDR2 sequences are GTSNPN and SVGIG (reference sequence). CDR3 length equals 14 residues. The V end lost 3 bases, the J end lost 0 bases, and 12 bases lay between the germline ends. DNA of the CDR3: TGTGCCTGGAGCGGGCAGGTATACTCCTACGAGCAGTACTTC. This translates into CAWSGQVYSYEQYF.

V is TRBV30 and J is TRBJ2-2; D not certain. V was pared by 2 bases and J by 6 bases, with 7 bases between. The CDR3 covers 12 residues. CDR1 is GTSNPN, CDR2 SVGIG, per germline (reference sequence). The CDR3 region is CAWSPSPGELFF. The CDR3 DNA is TGTGCCTGGAGTCCATCCCCCGGGGAGCTGTTTTTT. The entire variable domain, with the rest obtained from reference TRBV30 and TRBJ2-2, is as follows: SQTIHQWPATLVQPVGSPLSLECTVEGTSNPNLYWYRQAAGRGLQLLFYSVGIGQISSEVPQNLSASRPQDRQFILSSKKLLLSDSGFYLCAWSPSPGELFFGEGSRLTVL.

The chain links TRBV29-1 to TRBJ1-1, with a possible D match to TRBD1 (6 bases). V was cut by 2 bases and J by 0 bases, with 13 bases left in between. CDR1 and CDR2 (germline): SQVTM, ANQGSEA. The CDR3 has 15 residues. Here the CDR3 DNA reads TGCAGCGTTGAAAGTGGACAGTCTTTGAACACTGAAGCTTTCTTT. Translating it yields CSVESGQSLNTEAFF.

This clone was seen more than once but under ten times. CDR3 bases: TGCAGCGCGGGACAGGGATCCTATGGCTACACCTTC. Its protein is CSAGQGSYGYTF. J is TRBJ1-2 and V is TRBV29-1; TRBD1 aligns across 9 bases. V trimming: 7 bases; J trimming: 4 bases; junction bases outside the gene matches: 4. CDR3 length equals 12 residues. Germline CDR1 is SQVTM and CDR2 is ANQGSEA.

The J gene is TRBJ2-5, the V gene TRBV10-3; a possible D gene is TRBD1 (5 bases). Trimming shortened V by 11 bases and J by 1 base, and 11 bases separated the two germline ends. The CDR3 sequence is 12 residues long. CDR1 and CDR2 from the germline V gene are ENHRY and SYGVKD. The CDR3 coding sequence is TGTGCCGCCCGGACACCCCAAGAGACCCAGTACTTC. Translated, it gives CAARTPQETQYF.